This entry lists 5 T cell receptor beta chains sequenced from one sample in a study of OX40 agonist ivuxolimab in advanced cancers. Profiled with immunoSEQ multiplex PCR; TCRdb holds only in-frame clones, not every one. Of approximately 50,000 clones listed, approximately 91% are singletons. The specimen was CD4+ or CD8+ T cells sorted from blood, collected in a trial of the OX40 agonist ivuxolimab. The receptors were gathered from an adult with an advanced solid tumor such as melanoma, head and neck, liver or kidney cancer.

This clone was recorded only once. The chain couples TRBV9 to TRBJ2-2, with D hard to call. Germline loops: CDR1 SGDLS, CDR2 YYNGEE. V lost 4 bases to trimming and J lost 7 bases, with 11 bases between them. The CDR3 spans 13 residues. Written as DNA, the CDR3 is TGTGCCAGCAGCCCCCCGTCTGGCGGGGAGCTGTTTTTT. Amino acids: CASSPPSGGELFF.

The chain has TRBV5-5 and TRBJ2-3; 7 bases align to TRBD1. Germline V gene data show CDR1 as SGHKS and CDR2 as YYEKEE (reference sequence). V lost 4 bases and J lost 0; bases outside the gene matches: 5. The CDR3 consists of 15 residues. CDR3 in DNA: TGTGCCAGCAGCGGGGGACAGCTTAGCACAGATACGCAGTATTTT. Protein product: CASSGGQLSTDTQYF.

This clone turned up a few times. The chain combines TRBV9 with TRBJ2-7, with 8 bases identical to TRBD1. This CDR3 region has 14 residues. The germline gives CDR1 SGDLS, CDR2 YYNGEE. V shed 0 bases and J 5 bases; nucleotides not matched to a gene: 4. The CDR3 here is CASSVDRGSHEQYF. In DNA, the CDR3 is TGTGCCAGCAGCGTAGACAGGGGGTCCCACGAGCAGTACTTC.

The rearrangement links TRBV9 to TRBJ2-5; 8 bases agree with TRBD1. This CDR3 is built from 14 residues. J was trimmed by 5 bases and V by 3 bases; bases with no gene match: 6. Germline V lookup: CDR1 SGDLS, CDR2 YYNGEE. The CDR3 here is CASSARTGPETQYF. CDR3 in DNA: TGTGCCAGCAGCGCTCGGACAGGGCCCGAGACCCAGTACTTC.

CDR3 DNA sequence: TGTGCCAGCTCTCCAGGGGGCTCCGAAAAACTGTTTTTT. Residues: CASSPGGSEKLFF. V is TRBV6-1 and J is TRBJ1-4; 8 bases are shared with TRBD1. The CDR3 is made up of 13 amino acids. The V segment lost 8 bases and the J segment 8 bases; nucleotides outside the gene matches: 7. Germline V gene sequence: CDR1 MNHNS, CDR2 SASEGT.